This T cell receptor beta chain was captured by sequencing in a study of CD8+ T cells in alopecia areata. The sample's treatment: oral pan-JAK inhibitor, 5-10 mg twice daily. Once RNA had been extracted, it was reverse transcribed into cDNA to act as the sequencing template. The assay was immunoSEQ multiplex PCR, and TCRdb's table has in-frame clones only and misses some. Of 100,000 to 150,000 clones listed, 60% to 65% are singletons. CDR3 length: 14 amino acids. Germline values: CDR1 SGHTA, CDR2 FQGNSA. V lost 4 bases and J lost 0, with 9 bases in between. This clone was detected only a few times. The antigen is not known. Study results and limitations: More clonal than normal scalp was lesional scalp, particularly alopecia totalis/universalis.

The clonotype was recovered from a human donor with alopecia areata. The V and J genes are TRBV7-2 and TRBJ1-1, with D possibly being TRBD1 (5 bases). The sequenced sample was CD4+ T cells sorted from blood, obtained at week 4, from a patient treated with tofacitinib. The CDR3 bases are TGTGCCAGCAGCTCGGGACGGCTGAACACTGAAGCTTTCTTT. This sequence encodes CASSSGRLNTEAFF. The complete variable domain, with remaining parts taken from reference TRBV7-2 and TRBJ1-1, reads GAGVSQSPSNKVTEKGKDVELRCDPISGHTALYWYRQSLGQGLEFLIYFQGNSAPDKSGLPSDRFSAERTGGSVSTLTIQRTQQEDSAVYLCASSSGRLNTEAFFGQGTRLTVV.